This TCR beta chain comes out of a study of T cell repertoires in cytomegalovirus infection. As concerns this clonotype: Its antigen remains unidentified.

The V segment lost 6 bases and the J segment 1 base; nucleotides outside the gene matches: 6. The CDR3 length is 15 residues. Germline assignment: CDR1 ENHRY and CDR2 SYGVKD. Each CDR3 protein gets one entry after TCRdb re-called the reads with MiXCR. The sample contains some 900,000 distinct CDR3 sequences, roughly 33% of which appear only once. The clonotype was recovered from a human donor in good health (CMV status not recorded). Some clones in this sample may be carry-over from other donors' samples. The chain is built from TRBV10-3 and TRBJ1-1; 9 bases line up with TRBD1. The starting material was cultured CD8+ T cells from PBMCs, obtained from culture after CMV antigen stimulation. The CDR3 nucleotides read TGTGCCATCAGCTGGACAGGGGAGGCGAACACTGAAGCTTTCTTT. Translating gives CAISWTGEANTEAFF.